Given below is one T cell receptor beta chain in context. This sample is drawn from a study of blood T cell repertoires in COVID-19. Study-wide context: Sources were T cells, B-cell-depleted T cells, or PBMCs; the material itself was cDNA or gDNA.

This CDR3 region has 16 residues. V lost 5 bases and J lost 3; bases outside the gene matches: 7. The germline V gene has CDR1 SGHAT and CDR2 FQNNGV. Profiling relied on immunoSEQ multiplex PCR, and the TCRdb table lists in-frame clones only, not all of them. The sample lists 150,000 to 200,000 clones, over 70% occurring once. The chain links TRBV11-2 to TRBJ2-7; TRBD2 aligns across 13 bases. This clonotype originated in a man in his forties or fifties who had recovered from COVID-19. Sequencing was done on a sample of PBMCs or T cells enriched from blood (not recorded which). The CDR3 DNA reads TGTGCCAGCAGCAAAGGGACTAGCGGGAACGTCTACGAGCAGTACTTC. It yields the protein CASSKGTSGNVYEQYF.